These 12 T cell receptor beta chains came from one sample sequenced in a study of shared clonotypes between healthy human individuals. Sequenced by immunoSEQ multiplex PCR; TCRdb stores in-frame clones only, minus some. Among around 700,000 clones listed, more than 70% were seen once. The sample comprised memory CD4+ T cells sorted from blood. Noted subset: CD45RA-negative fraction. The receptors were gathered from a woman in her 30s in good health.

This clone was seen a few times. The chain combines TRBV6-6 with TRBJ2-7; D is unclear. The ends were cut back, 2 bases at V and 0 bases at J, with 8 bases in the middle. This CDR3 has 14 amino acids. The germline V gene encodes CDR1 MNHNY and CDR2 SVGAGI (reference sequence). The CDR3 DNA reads TGTGCCAGCAGTTACACCAGCACCTCCTACGAGCAGTACTTC. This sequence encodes CASSYTSTSYEQYF.

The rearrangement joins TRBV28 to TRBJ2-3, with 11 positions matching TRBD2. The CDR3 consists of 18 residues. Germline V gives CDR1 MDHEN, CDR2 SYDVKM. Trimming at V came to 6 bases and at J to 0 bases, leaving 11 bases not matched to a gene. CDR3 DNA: TGTGCCAGCAGGCCCACTAGCGGGAGATTAGGGAGCACAGATACGCAGTATTTT. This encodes CASRPTSGRLGSTDTQYF.

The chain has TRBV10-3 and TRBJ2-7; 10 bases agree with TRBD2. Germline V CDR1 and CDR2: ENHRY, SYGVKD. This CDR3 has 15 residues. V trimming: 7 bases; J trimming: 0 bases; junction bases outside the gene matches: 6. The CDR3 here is CAIKLSGGSSYEQYF. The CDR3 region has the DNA TGTGCCATCAAACTTAGCGGGGGGAGCTCCTACGAGCAGTACTTC.

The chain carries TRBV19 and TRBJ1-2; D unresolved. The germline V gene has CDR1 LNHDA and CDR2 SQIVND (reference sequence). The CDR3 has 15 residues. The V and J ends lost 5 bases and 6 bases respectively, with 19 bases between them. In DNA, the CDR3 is TGTGCCAGTAGTCCCCGGGAGGGCTGGTATCATGGCTACACCTTC. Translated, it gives CASSPREGWYHGYTF.

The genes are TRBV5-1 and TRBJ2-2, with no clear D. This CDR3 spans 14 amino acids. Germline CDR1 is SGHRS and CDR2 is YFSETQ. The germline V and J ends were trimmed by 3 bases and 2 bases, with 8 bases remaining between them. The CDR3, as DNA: TGCGCCAGCAGCTCGGCCCTTAACACCGGGGAGCTGTTTTTT. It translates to CASSSALNTGELFF.

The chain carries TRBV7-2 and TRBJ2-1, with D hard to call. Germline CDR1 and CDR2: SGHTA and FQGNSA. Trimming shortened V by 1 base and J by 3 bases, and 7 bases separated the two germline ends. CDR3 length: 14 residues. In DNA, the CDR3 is TGTGCCAGCAGCTTAGGAGTGGGCTACAATGAGCAGTTCTTC. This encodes CASSLGVGYNEQFF.

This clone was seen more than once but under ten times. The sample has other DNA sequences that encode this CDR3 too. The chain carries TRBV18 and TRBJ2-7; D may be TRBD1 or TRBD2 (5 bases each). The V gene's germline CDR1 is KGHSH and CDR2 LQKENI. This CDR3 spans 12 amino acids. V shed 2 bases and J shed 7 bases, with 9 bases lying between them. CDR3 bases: TGTGCCAGCTCACCAGAGGGACGGGAGCAGTACTTC. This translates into CASSPEGREQYF.

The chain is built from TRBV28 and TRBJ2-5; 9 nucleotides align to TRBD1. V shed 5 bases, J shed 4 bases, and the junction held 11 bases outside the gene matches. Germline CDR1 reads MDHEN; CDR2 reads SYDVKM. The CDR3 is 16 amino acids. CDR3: CASSPPGTGSAETQYF. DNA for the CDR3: TGTGCCAGCAGTCCGCCGGGGACAGGGAGCGCAGAGACCCAGTACTTC.

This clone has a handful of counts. CDR3 DNA: TGTGCCAGCAGTGCTGGTTCACAGGGGCCGCATGGGACCCAGTACTTC. Protein sequence: CASSAGSQGPHGTQYF. This chain connects TRBV25-1 to TRBJ2-5, with 7 bases lining up with TRBD1. From germline, CDR1 is MGHDK and CDR2 SYGVNS. This CDR3 is 16 amino acids long. J lost 7 bases, V lost 4 bases, and 15 bases had no gene match.

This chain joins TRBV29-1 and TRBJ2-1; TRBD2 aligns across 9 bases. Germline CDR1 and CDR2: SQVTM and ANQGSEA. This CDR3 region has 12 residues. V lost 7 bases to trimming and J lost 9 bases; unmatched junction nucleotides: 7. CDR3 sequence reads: CSAAGGSSEQFF. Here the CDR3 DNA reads TGCAGCGCCGCGGGAGGGTCGTCTGAGCAGTTCTTC.

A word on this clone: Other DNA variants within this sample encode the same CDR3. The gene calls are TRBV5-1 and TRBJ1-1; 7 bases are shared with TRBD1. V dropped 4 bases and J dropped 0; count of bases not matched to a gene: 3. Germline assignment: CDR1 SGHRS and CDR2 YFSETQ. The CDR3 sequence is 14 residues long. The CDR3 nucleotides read TGCGCCAGCAGCACACAGGGGATGAACACTGAAGCTTTCTTT. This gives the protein CASSTQGMNTEAFF.

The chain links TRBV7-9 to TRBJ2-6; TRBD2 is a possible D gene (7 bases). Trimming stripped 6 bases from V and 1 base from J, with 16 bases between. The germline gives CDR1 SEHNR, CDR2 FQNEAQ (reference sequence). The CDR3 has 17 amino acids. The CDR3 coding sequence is TGTGCCAGCAGTTCCCGGGGGGCCAAATCTGGGGCCAACGTCCTGACTTTC. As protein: CASSSRGAKSGANVLTF.